The present T cell receptor (beta chain) was sequenced within a study of cytomegalovirus exposure and HLA in healthy donors. CDR1 SNHLY and CDR2 FYNNEI come from the germline V gene. The CDR3 length is 17 residues. V was pared by 3 bases and J by 8 bases, with 9 bases of the junction left unmatched. Researchers ran the PCR with 60 Vbeta and 13 Jbeta primers. TCRdb keeps only in-frame clones here, not all; method: immunoSEQ multiplex PCR. The table has some 130,000 clones, approximately 61% seen once. Specimen: PBMCs. V usage is TRBV2 and J usage is TRBJ2-1, with 14 bases matching TRBD2. This TCR derives from a human donor in good health. The CDR3 region has the DNA TGTGCCAGCAGTGATTACTCCGGGACTAGCGGGAGCTATGAGCAGTTCTTC. It is translated as CASSDYSGTSGSYEQFF.